This T cell receptor beta chain was obtained from a study of T-cell memory formation after mild COVID-19. Study-level results: Unconfirmed was the SARS-CoV-2 specificity of second-wave clones that peaked on day 37.

This clonotype was counted ten times or more. The antigen remains undetermined. Looked up from germline, CDR1 is MNHEY and CDR2 is SVGAGI. Germline trimming cut 5 bases from V and 4 bases from J; bases unmatched to any gene: 8. The CDR3 contains 15 residues. TCRdb independently ran MiXCR on the 5' RACE reads; one entry per CDR3 protein. The data contain more than 45,000 distinct CDR3 sequences, approximately 9.1% of them singletons. V usage is TRBV6-5 and J usage is TRBJ1-3; 7 positions match TRBD1. Specimen: PBMCs or a T cell subset sorted from them (not recorded which). The TCR sequence derives from an adult woman who had mild COVID-19 (a few samples of this study predate the infection). Cell type and time point are not known. The CDR3 here is CASSRTTGFGNTIYF. The CDR3 DNA is TGTGCCAGCAGTCGCACGACAGGGTTCGGAAACACCATATATTTT.